This entry features one TCR beta chain sequence. Its antigen target is currently unknown. This may stem from a read error, because a much larger clone lies one nucleotide away. From a lookup of the germline V gene (reference sequence), CDR1 and CDR2 are GTSNPN and SVGIG. The cysteine opens and the phenylalanine closes a CDR3 of 14 amino acids. Only the CDR3 region is kept as DNA, spanning 42 bases read in frame from base 1. The sample is drawn from a study of breast tumors, draining lymph nodes, adjacent tissues (dated by TCRdb to the mid-2010s). Regarding the study in general: The study compared TCR beta repertoires across tumor, adjacent nontumor tissue and axillary lymph nodes from breast cancer patients. The study aimed to assess the relationships and possible T-cell exchange between tumor, surrounding tissue and draining lymph node repertoires in human breast cancer. Overall study outcomes, separate from this receptor: Tumor T-cell repertoires showed less diversity than lymph node repertoires and more diversity than nontumor tissue repertoires, and tumor T-cell repertoires showed preferential V and J gene usage. The data were considered consistent with most tumor T cells being derived from the lymph node and subsequently expanding within tumor tissue. In luminal-like breast cancer, tumor and nontumor tissue repertoires resembled each other significantly more than in basal-like breast cancer. The conclusion that tumor T cells originate in lymph nodes was presented as consistent with a hypothesis rather than as directly demonstrated.

Sequencer: Illumina HiSeq 2000. TCR beta chain libraries were generated by multiplex PCR amplification. High-throughput sequencing was used to analyze the amplified TCR beta chain products. The public reads were quality trimmed at Q25 with fastp and then assembled into clones with MiXCR by TCRdb, keeping productive beta chains. Rows are combined by CDR3 protein, so each entry shows the most common genes and DNA. Recorded for this sample are under 350,000 distinct CDR3 sequences; 30% to 35% of them occurred a single time. The top ten clonotypes cover over 0.95% of the sample. Lymph node samples were obtained from the axillary draining lymph nodes of breast cancer patients.

The sequenced sample consisted of axillary lymph node tissue. The chain is made from TRBV30 and TRBJ1-4; 6 matching bases give a weak D call of TRBD1. This sequence originates from a female donor with breast cancer. Some clones in this sample may be carry-over from other donors' samples. This receptor has the CDR3 CAWSGQALNGKLFF. The DNA sequence is as follows: TGTGCCTGGAGTGGACAGGCGCTTAATGGAAAACTGTTTTTT.